The entry that follows covers one T cell receptor beta chain sequence. The sample originates from a study of OX40 agonist ivuxolimab in advanced cancers. Using immunoSEQ multiplex PCR, the repertoire was profiled, and TCRdb retains in-frame clones only, with some absent. The sample lists some 33,000 clones, roughly 80% occurring once. CDR1 is SGDLS and CDR2 is YYNGEE in the germline V gene. CDR3 length: 16 amino acids. V shed 5 bases and J 0 bases; nucleotides not matched to a gene: 10. The V and J genes are TRBV9 and TRBJ2-7; 8 positions agree with TRBD2. The receptor was derived from an adult with an advanced solid tumor such as melanoma, head and neck, liver or kidney cancer. The material was CD4+ or CD8+ T cells sorted from blood, obtained in a trial of the OX40 agonist ivuxolimab. In DNA, the CDR3 is TGTGCCAGCAGTAAATCGGGCGGGGGGACCTCCTACGAGCAGTACTTC. It is translated as CASSKSGGGTSYEQYF.